Reported below is one T cell receptor beta chain. TCRdb keeps only in-frame clones here, not all; method: immunoSEQ multiplex PCR. The sample holds approximately 230,000 clones, around 85% seen once. Germline V gives CDR1 SQVTM, CDR2 ANQGSEA. V lost 2 bases and J lost 3, with 10 bases in between. The CDR3 length is 13 residues. These data come from a study of blood T cell repertoires in COVID-19. The receptor's source is a woman aged 40 to 50 with active or convalescent COVID-19. The J gene is TRBJ1-2, the V gene TRBV29-1; unclear D gene. The sample taken for sequencing was peripheral blood. The CDR3 protein is CSVELGMDYGYTF. The CDR3 DNA reads as TGCAGCGTTGAATTGGGCATGGACTATGGCTACACCTTC.